The 32 T cell receptor beta chains presented below share a single source sample, sequenced in a study of CXCR3-negative and CXCR3-positive naive CD8 T cells. UMI labels and 5' RACE were used to prepare the TRB cDNA libraries. TCRdb re-called the 5' RACE reads; one entry per CDR3 protein, DNA not given. This listing includes about 41,000 distinct CDR3 sequences. Sequencing was done on a sample of naive CXCR3- CD8+ T cells from blood. The subset: CD45RO-CCR7+CD27+CD95- naive CD8+ T cells lacking CXCR3 (TNR3-). The receptors derive from a human donor in good health. Some clones in this sample may be carry-over from other donors' samples.

V gene TRBV7-3 combines with J gene TRBJ2-7; without DNA, the TCRdb call of TRBD1 cannot be checked. CDR1 and CDR2 (germline): SGHTA, FQGTGA. This CDR3 has 15 amino acids. CDR3 loop: CASSLVLGGTYEQYF.

The genes are TRBV4-1 and TRBJ2-1; TCRdb's assignment of TRBD2 cannot be checked, as there is no DNA. The CDR3 extends over 16 amino acids. Germline lookup yields CDR1 MGHRA and CDR2 YSYEKL. The CDR3 loop is CASSQDPTSGSSEQFF.

The rearrangement links TRBV7-9 to TRBJ2-7; lacking DNA, the TRBD2 call made by TCRdb goes unchecked. Looked up from germline, CDR1 is SEHNR and CDR2 is FQNEAQ (reference sequence). CDR3 length: 12 residues. CDR3 in amino acids: CASGPLGPEQYF.

The rearrangement uses TRBV7-8 and TRBJ2-1. CDR3 size: 12 residues. In germline, CDR1 is SGHVS, CDR2 FQNEAQ. This chain's CDR3 is CASSWDLNEQFF.

The chain recombines TRBV28 with TRBJ2-1; the D call from TCRdb, TRBD1, cannot be confirmed without DNA. The CDR3 length is 13 residues. The germline V gene encodes CDR1 MDHEN and CDR2 SYDVKM. This chain's CDR3 is CASSPRPGREQFF.

V gene TRBV7-9 combines with J gene TRBJ1-3; TCRdb gives TRBD1 as the D gene, but with no DNA this cannot be confirmed. In germline, CDR1 is SEHNR, CDR2 FQNEAQ (reference sequence). The CDR3 has 15 amino acids. The chain's CDR3 is CASSSTGGGGNTIYF.

This sequence joins TRBV5-1 and TRBJ2-4; TCRdb's D call, TRBD1, is unchecked because there is no DNA. Germline V gene sequence: CDR1 SGHRS, CDR2 YFSETQ. The CDR3 has 16 amino acids. CDR3 protein: CASSQPDPGGVDIQYF.

The V gene is TRBV11-3, the J gene TRBJ2-7. Germline CDR1 reads SGHNT; CDR2 reads YENEEA. The CDR3 runs 14 residues. The CDR3 here is CASSYPGDAYEQYF.

CDR3 region: CASSQEGTGVPYEQYF. V and J are TRBV14 and TRBJ2-7; TCRdb returns TRBD1, unconfirmable since there is no DNA. The germline V gene encodes CDR1 SGHDN and CDR2 FVKESK. The CDR3 runs 16 residues.

The chain links TRBV7-8 to TRBJ2-3; with no DNA, the TCRdb D assignment of TRBD1 cannot be verified. Germline V CDR1 and CDR2: SGHVS, FQNEAQ. The CDR3 is made up of 17 amino acids. CDR3 in amino acids: CASSLATGQIPTDTQYF.

The gene calls are TRBV9 and TRBJ2-6. The CDR3 consists of 17 residues. Germline loops: CDR1 SGDLS, CDR2 YYNGEE. The CDR3 region is CASSVLPDSSGANVLTF.

The rearrangement links TRBV5-1 to TRBJ2-7. The CDR3 covers 15 residues. CDR1 and CDR2 (germline): SGHRS, YFSETQ. CDR3 amino acids: CASSFSIGYSYEQYF. Full variable domain (missing parts from reference TRBV5-1 and TRBJ2-7): KAGVTQTPRYLIKTRGQQVTLSCSPISGHRSVSWYQQTPGQGLQFLFEYFSETQRNKGNFPGRFSGRQFSNSRSEMNVSTLELGDSALYLCASSFSIGYSYEQYFGPGTRLTVT.

This chain connects TRBV6-2 or TRBV6-3 to TRBJ2-7. Looked up from germline, CDR1 is MNHEY and CDR2 is SVGEGT. This CDR3 is built from 12 residues. CDR3 region: CASRPSLYEQYF.

The chain links TRBV28 to TRBJ1-1. Germline CDR1 reads MDHEN; CDR2 reads SYDVKM. The CDR3 covers 15 residues. The chain's CDR3 is CASSLYDNLNTEAFF.

The chain links TRBV7-9 to TRBJ2-1. The CDR3 is made up of 17 amino acids. Per the germline V gene, CDR1 is SEHNR and CDR2 is FQNEAQ (reference sequence). The CDR3 loop is CASSLADNNPSYNEQFF.

The chain combines TRBV7-2 with TRBJ2-6. This CDR3 spans 14 amino acids. Germline CDR1 SGHTA, CDR2 FQGNSA. CDR3 sequence: CAATWVSGANVLTF.

This clonotype shows up as medium-sized by frequency. The gene calls are TRBV20-1 and TRBJ1-1; checking the TCRdb D call of TRBD1 is not possible without DNA. This CDR3 has 12 residues. From germline, CDR1 is DFQATT and CDR2 SNEGSKA (reference sequence). The CDR3 here is CSARVLGPEAFF.

V is TRBV29-1 and J is TRBJ2-3; the D call from TCRdb, TRBD1, cannot be confirmed without DNA. The CDR3 has 14 residues. Germline V CDR1 and CDR2: SQVTM, ANQGSEA. This CDR3 is CSVLRGQSTDTQYF.

The chain has TRBV7-8 and TRBJ2-2; with no DNA, the TCRdb D assignment of TRBD1 cannot be verified. The germline V gene encodes CDR1 SGHVS and CDR2 FQNEAQ. CDR3 size: 17 residues. The CDR3 here is CASSGDRGLANTGELFF. The full variable domain, in which reference TRBV7-8 and TRBJ2-2 provide the parts outside the CDR3, is GAGVSQSPRYKVAKRGQDVALRCDPISGHVSLFWYQQALGQGPEFLTYFQNEAQLDKSGLPSDRFFAERPEGSVSTLKIQRTQQEDSAVYLCASSGDRGLANTGELFFGEGSRLTVL.

The V and J genes are TRBV28 and TRBJ1-1; TCRdb's D call, TRBD1, is unchecked because there is no DNA. This CDR3 contains 12 residues. Per germline, CDR1 MDHEN and CDR2 SYDVKM. CDR3: CASSRGFTEAFF.

V usage is TRBV29-1 and J usage is TRBJ2-5. Germline-derived CDR1 and CDR2 are SQVTM and ANQGSEA. The CDR3 loop spans 11 amino acids. CDR3 residues: CSVEDPIAQYF.

The chain uses TRBV7-2 and TRBJ2-1; TCRdb selects TRBD1, and the lack of DNA leaves this call unchecked. The CDR3 runs 15 residues. Germline V gives CDR1 SGHTA, CDR2 FQGNSA. CDR3 amino acids: CASSLRDTSSNEQFF.

The chain has TRBV3-1 and TRBJ2-7. The CDR3 contains 14 residues. CDR1 is LGHDT, CDR2 YNNKEL, per germline (reference sequence). The CDR3 sequence is CASSQDVRDYEQYF.

The V gene is TRBV7-2, the J gene TRBJ2-5; with no DNA, the TCRdb D assignment of TRBD1 cannot be verified. The CDR3 runs to 17 residues. From germline, CDR1 is SGHTA and CDR2 FQGNSA. CDR3 residues: CASSYIPWTGNQETQYF. Full variable domain (rest looked up from reference TRBV7-2 and TRBJ2-5): GAGVSQSPSNKVTEKGKDVELRCDPISGHTALYWYRQSLGQGLEFLIYFQGNSAPDKSGLPSDRFSAERTGGSVSTLTIQRTQQEDSAVYLCASSYIPWTGNQETQYFGPGTRLLVL.

The genes are TRBV3-1 and TRBJ1-3; TCRdb indicates TRBD1, and absent DNA this call remains unverified. The CDR3 is made up of 17 amino acids. Germline loops: CDR1 LGHDT, CDR2 YNNKEL (reference sequence). The CDR3 reads CASSQEDWGQGSYTIYF.

This sequence joins TRBV2 and TRBJ2-3; as DNA is missing, the TRBD1 call by TCRdb cannot be tested. CDR1 is SNHLY and CDR2 is FYNNEI in the germline V gene. The CDR3 covers 14 residues. CDR3 protein: CASSEWQGADTQYF.

This chain connects TRBV9 to TRBJ2-2; TCRdb indicates TRBD2, and absent DNA this call remains unverified. Per the germline V gene, CDR1 is SGDLS and CDR2 is YYNGEE. The CDR3 has 19 residues. This chain's CDR3 is CASSPSEAGLAGDTGELFF. The complete variable domain, with remaining parts taken from reference TRBV9 and TRBJ2-2, reads DSGVTQTPKHLITATGQRVTLRCSPRSGDLSVYWYQQSLDQGLQFLIQYYNGEERAKGNILERFSAQQFPDLHSELNLSSLELGDSALYFCASSPSEAGLAGDTGELFFGEGSRLTVL.

This chain joins TRBV29-1 and TRBJ2-1; with no DNA, the TCRdb D assignment of TRBD1 cannot be verified. Germline V gene lookup returns CDR1 SQVTM and CDR2 ANQGSEA. CDR3 length: 14 amino acids. The CDR3 is CSVQPPTAYNEQFF.

V gene TRBV6-2 or TRBV6-3 combines with J gene TRBJ2-7; TCRdb's D gene call, TRBD1, goes unchecked for lack of DNA. This CDR3 is built from 13 residues. Per germline, CDR1 MNHEY and CDR2 SVGEGT. Here the CDR3 reads CASSYDRTYEQYF.

The J gene is TRBJ2-7, the V gene TRBV7-3; the TCRdb call, TRBD2, lacks DNA for checking. This CDR3 spans 13 amino acids. Germline V gives CDR1 SGHTA, CDR2 FQGTGA. The CDR3 spells CASSLQGGYEKYF.

The chain's CDR3 is CASGSTWAGNTEAFF. The chain uses TRBV12-5 and TRBJ1-1. The CDR3 has 15 residues. CDR1 and CDR2 from the germline V gene are LGHNT and FRNRAP.

V and J are TRBV7-2 and TRBJ1-1. The CDR3 contains 14 residues. The germline V gene has CDR1 SGHTA and CDR2 FQGNSA. CDR3 sequence: CASSAGGENTEAFF.